This TCR beta chain was found in a study of blood T cell repertoires in COVID-19. Background on the study: In each case, the material was cDNA or gDNA derived from T cells, B-cell-depleted T cells, or PBMCs.

In the original analysis: Reference gene primers were amplified, and this amplification served to estimate nucleated cell counts. Sequencing used immunoSEQ multiplex PCR; TCRdb keeps in-frame clones, though not all of them. From that table come the V and J calls and clone size; the DNA was used to work out D and trimming. Of a few hundred thousand clones in the sample, approximately 79% were seen once. The study drew participants aged about 18 to 89 years from approximately 25 US areas. Participant-reported clinical history was the basis for cohort assignment. Germline assignment: CDR1 LGHNT and CDR2 FRNRAP. The CDR3 consists of 12 residues. Trimming left V 7 bases short and J 4 bases short, with 8 bases between.

This receptor was identified in a man aged 25-40 years with acute COVID-19. The sequenced material came from PBMCs or T cells enriched from blood (not recorded which). The chain recombines TRBV12-5 with TRBJ1-5; D possibly corresponds to TRBD1 (6 bases). The CDR3 region has the DNA TGTGCTAGTGCACAGGGTAATCAGCCCCAGCATTTT. Protein product: CASAQGNQPQHF.